The 18 T cell receptor beta chains given below trace back to one sample, sequenced in a study of a mutant IDH1 vaccine in newly diagnosed glioma. No antigen has been identified for these receptors. Time point: week 23, last vaccination. All doses held 300 ug of mutant IDH1 20-mer peptide, with topical imiquimod. The repertoire was sequenced with immunoSEQ multiplex PCR; TCRdb's copy has only in-frame clones and lacks some. Seen here are roughly 30,000 clones, around 87% observed once, and the top ten hold about 2.3%. The specimen comprised PBMCs, sampled from a glioma patient whose treatment included an IDH1 peptide vaccine. The receptor set was obtained from a man aged 40-49 years with glioma.

The chain carries TRBV5-6 and TRBJ1-5; maybe TRBD1 (6 bases). CDR3 length equals 14 residues. Per germline, CDR1 SGHDT and CDR2 YYEEEE. V gave up 2 bases and J gave up 3 bases, with 9 bases separating them. The CDR3 DNA sequence: TGTGCCAGCAGCTTTACAGGGAACAATCAGCCCCAGCATTTT. It translates to CASSFTGNNQPQHF.

The rearrangement uses TRBV6-1 and TRBJ1-1, with unresolved D. The germline V gene has CDR1 MNHNS and CDR2 SASEGT. V was cut by 10 bases and J by 2 bases, with 20 bases left in between. This CDR3 has 15 amino acids. The CDR3 loop reads CAIDDPSEVNTEAFF. The CDR3 DNA sequence: TGTGCCATCGACGACCCCAGCGAGGTTAACACTGAAGCTTTCTTT.

This chain links TRBV5-1 with TRBJ2-5, with D possibly matching TRBD1 (6 bases). Trimming left V 2 bases short and J 5 bases short, with 13 bases between. The CDR3 is 14 amino acids. The germline V gene encodes CDR1 SGHRS and CDR2 YFSETQ. The CDR3 bases are TGCGCCAGCAGCTTCAGGGGTGGTGGGGAGACCCAGTACTTC. Its protein product is CASSFRGGGETQYF.

The chain carries TRBV5-6 and TRBJ1-2; a possible D gene is TRBD1 (5 bases). CDR1 SGHDT and CDR2 YYEEEE come from the germline V gene. This CDR3 comprises 14 residues. Trimming stripped 0 bases from V and 8 bases from J, with 14 bases between. Here the CDR3 DNA reads TGTGCCAGCAGCTTGGAGGGACGGTTCGTCGGCTACACCTTC. Translation gives CASSLEGRFVGYTF. Variable domain in full (rest from reference TRBV5-6 and TRBJ1-2): DAGVTQSPTHLIKTRGQQVTLRCSPKSGHDTVSWYQQALGQGPQFIFQYYEEEERQRGNFPDRFSGHQFPNYSSELNVNALLLGDSALYLCASSLEGRFVGYTFGSGTRLTVV.

V gene TRBV19 combines with J gene TRBJ2-2, with D perhaps TRBD2 (6 bases). CDR1 is LNHDA, CDR2 SQIVND, per germline (reference sequence). CDR3 length: 17 amino acids. The germline V and J ends were trimmed by 9 bases and 4 bases, with 24 bases remaining between them. CDR3 amino acids: CASRRRGEAQGTGELFF. The CDR3 region has the DNA TGTGCCAGCCGGAGGCGGGGCGAGGCTCAAGGCACCGGGGAGCTGTTTTTT.

The chain carries TRBV27 and TRBJ2-1; a possible D gene is TRBD2 (6 bases). Germline V gene data show CDR1 as MNHEY and CDR2 as SMNVEV (reference sequence). This CDR3 contains 15 residues. V gave up 1 base and J gave up 5 bases, with 12 bases separating them. This CDR3 reads CASSLLGGRHNEQFF. In nucleotides, the CDR3 is TGTGCCAGCAGTTTATTGGGAGGACGGCACAATGAGCAGTTCTTC.

The chain employs TRBV18 and TRBJ2-2, with TRBD1 matching over 9 bases. Germline V gives CDR1 KGHSH, CDR2 LQKENI. This CDR3 comprises 18 residues. Losses at the gene ends were 2 bases for V and 10 bases for J; bases not matched to a gene: 17. Written as DNA, the CDR3 is TGTGCCAGCTCACCAAATACAGGGGGCGCCTCCATCATACTGGAGCTGTTTTTT. It specifies CASSPNTGGASIILELFF.

The chain has TRBV6-1 and TRBJ2-3; 8 bases align to TRBD2. The CDR3 is 16 amino acids. The junction had 9 bases not matched to a gene; V was cut back by 4 bases and J by 3 bases. CDR1 and CDR2 from the germline V gene are MNHNS and SASEGT. Here the CDR3 reads CASSGNRGGGTDTQYF. CDR3 sequence (DNA): TGTGCCAGCAGTGGGAACCGGGGGGGCGGAACAGATACGCAGTATTTT.

The V gene is TRBV11-3, the J gene TRBJ2-2; D ambiguous. CDR1 and CDR2 from the germline V gene are SGHNT and YENEEA. Trimming cost V 1 base and J 2 bases, with 8 bases left between them. The CDR3 spans 15 residues. CDR3 region: CASSLGSQNTGELFF. The CDR3 region has the DNA TGTGCCAGCAGCTTAGGCAGCCAAAACACCGGGGAGCTGTTTTTT.

The rearrangement joins TRBV4-1 to TRBJ1-1; no firm D call. The CDR3 totals 14 residues. Between the trimmed V and J ends, which lost 1 base and 11 bases, there was a span of 17 bases. Germline CDR1 and CDR2: MGHRA and YSYEKL. CDR3 DNA: TGCGCCAGCAGCCAAGGTCTAAAGGTAGTTTCGGCTTTCTTT. Protein sequence: CASSQGLKVVSAFF.

The gene calls are TRBV4-2 and TRBJ2-2; TRBD2 agrees at 16 bases. The V segment lost 0 bases and the J segment 9 bases; nucleotides outside the gene matches: 7. The germline V gene has CDR1 LGHNA and CDR2 YNFKEQ. The CDR3 length is 18 residues. CDR3 region: CASSQDRGTSGRARELFF. Written as DNA, the CDR3 is TGTGCCAGCAGCCAAGATAGGGGGACTAGCGGGAGGGCACGGGAGCTGTTTTTT.

This chain connects TRBV28 to TRBJ1-2, with D uncertain. This CDR3 region has 14 residues. Trimming pared 7 bases from V and 6 bases from J, leaving 18 bases between. Germline-derived CDR1 and CDR2 are MDHEN and SYDVKM. The CDR3 DNA follows: TGTGCCAGCACCTTCAACCTCCCCCCACATGGCTACACCTTC. Its protein product is CASTFNLPPHGYTF.

V usage is TRBV19 and J usage is TRBJ1-1; TRBD1 is a possible D gene (5 bases). Germline lookup yields CDR1 LNHDA and CDR2 SQIVND (reference sequence). Trimming removed 3 bases at V and 5 bases at J, with 13 bases between. The CDR3 is 14 residues long. CDR3 loop: CASSIDSGSTEAFF. The CDR3 nucleotides are TGTGCCAGTAGTATTGACAGCGGATCAACTGAAGCTTTCTTT.

CDR3 protein: CASSRGPTNTEAFF. In DNA form, the CDR3 reads TGTGCCAGCAGTCGAGGACCGACGAACACTGAAGCTTTCTTT. The V call is TRBV27, the J call TRBJ1-1; D gene uncertain. The CDR3 has 14 residues. V was pared by 5 bases and J by 1 base, with 11 bases between. The germline CDR1 and CDR2 sequences are MNHEY and SMNVEV (reference sequence).

The chain couples TRBV7-9 to TRBJ2-7; 7 nucleotides agree with TRBD2. The V and J ends lost 5 bases and 7 bases, in that order; junction bases with no gene match: 5. The CDR3 spans 12 residues. CDR1 and CDR2 from the germline V gene are SEHNR and FQNEAQ (reference sequence). The CDR3 DNA reads as TGTGCCAGCAGCGGCGGGGGAAGAGAGCAGTACTTC. As protein: CASSGGGREQYF.

The chain joins TRBV28 to TRBJ2-5, with D tentatively TRBD1 (6 bases). Germline-derived CDR1 and CDR2 are MDHEN and SYDVKM. Trimming took off 6 bases at V and 5 bases at J, with 13 bases between the two ends. The CDR3 is 13 residues long. This CDR3 reads CASRTTGLETQYF. In DNA, the CDR3 is TGTGCCAGCAGGACAACAGGGCTCGAGACCCAGTACTTC.

The chain joins TRBV7-9 to TRBJ1-2, with 9 positions matching TRBD1. Germline V gene data show CDR1 as SEHNR and CDR2 as FQNEAQ (reference sequence). The J segment lost 8 bases and the V segment lost 5 bases, leaving 9 bases of the junction unmatched. The CDR3 length is 14 residues. As DNA, the CDR3 is TGTGCCAGCAGCCCTCGACAGGGGGTTAGCGGCTACACCTTC. As protein: CASSPRQGVSGYTF.

V is TRBV9 and J is TRBJ2-3, with 8 bases aligning to TRBD1. V shed 3 bases, J shed 3 bases, and the junction held 6 bases outside the gene matches. The germline gives CDR1 SGDLS, CDR2 YYNGEE. This CDR3 contains 15 residues. CDR3 loop: CASSATGVQTDTQYF. The DNA for the CDR3 is TGTGCCAGCAGCGCGACAGGGGTGCAGACAGATACGCAGTATTTT.